This is a list of T cell receptor beta chains from one sample in a study of brain T cells in children with intractable seizures. TCRdb's copy holds only in-frame clones and misses some; the assay was immunoSEQ multiplex PCR. The table records about 350,000 clones, about 93% of them present only once. The sequencing used peripheral blood, collected roughly 5 months after surgery. Receptor source: a boy in the first two years of life with tuberous sclerosis and intractable seizures. The CDR3 runs from the conserved cysteine through the conserved F or W. D genes are given only for firm matches.

d_call	v_call	j_call	cdr3_aa
TRBD2	TRBV27	TRBJ2-2	CASSPKGEFGTSGVSGELFF
TRBD2	TRBV7-2	TRBJ2-3	CASSATSGRADTQYF
TRBD1	TRBV5-1	TRBJ2-7	CASSFGTGYEQYF
.	TRBV3-1/TRBV3-2	TRBJ1-2	CASSQDRPPRGYTF
.	TRBV21-1	TRBJ2-1	CASSTGTGGYNEQFF
.	TRBV30	TRBJ1-6	CAWSVRGNFSSYNSPLHF
TRBD1	TRBV6-5	TRBJ2-7	CASSYSRGHYEQYF
.	TRBV6-6	TRBJ2-5	CASSYELGGGQETQYF
TRBD1	TRBV11-2	TRBJ2-3	CASRLGGQGSLTDTQYF
TRBD1	TRBV30	TRBJ1-1	CAWETGGTEAFF
.	TRBV4-1	TRBJ1-5	CASSQVDVSNQPQHF
.	TRBV7-8	TRBJ2-2	CASSLGTTNTGELFF
.	TRBV9	TRBJ1-2	CASSVAPQTNYGYTF
.	TRBV2	TRBJ2-1	CASSGRGRGGEQFF
.	TRBV19	TRBJ2-6	CASSIAGGFSGANVLTF
.	TRBV30	TRBJ1-2	CAWTENYGYTF
TRBD1	TRBV19	TRBJ1-1	CASSHRDRADTEAFF
.	TRBV27	TRBJ2-2	CASSLMSGQDTGELFF
.	TRBV11-1	TRBJ2-7	CASSHPSRPYEQYF
TRBD1	TRBV19	TRBJ2-7	CASSSQTGAYSYEQYF
.	TRBV19	TRBJ2-5	CASSNRGTSQETQYF
TRBD2	TRBV5-1	TRBJ2-3	CASSLGSGRLSDTQYF
.	TRBV9	TRBJ1-5	CASSVESDTGGNQPQHF
.	TRBV3-1/TRBV3-2	TRBJ2-5	CASSRGVASETQYF
.	TRBV20-1	TRBJ1-2	CSASYSFGNGYTF
TRBD1	TRBV30	TRBJ2-7	CAWRAGPGQGTTYEQYF
TRBD1	TRBV9	TRBJ2-7	CASSVGVRDRVYEQYF
TRBD1	TRBV10-3	TRBJ2-2	CAISVDRLTPNTGELFF
.	TRBV11-3	TRBJ2-2	CASSLGGQSGELFF
.	TRBV28	TRBJ1-1	CASRRTSVTEAFF
TRBD1	TRBV6-5	TRBJ1-5	CASRMDRGSNQPQHF
.	TRBV19	TRBJ1-1	CASSIDLAGISEAFF
.	TRBV11-3	TRBJ2-1	CASSRSETSFGEQFF
TRBD2	TRBV27	TRBJ2-7	CASSLTPGLAGPPTYEQYF
.	TRBV9	TRBJ2-1	CASSVVASKSSYNEQFF
TRBD1	TRBV6-5	TRBJ1-1	CASLQGGAEAFF
.	TRBV30	TRBJ1-4	CAWSGIEGEKLFF
.	TRBV30	TRBJ1-6	CAWSVRLEGESPLHF
TRBD2	TRBV6-6	TRBJ2-4	CASSQSGGVVIQYF
.	TRBV19	TRBJ1-2	CASRRRGSGANYGYTF
.	TRBV6-1	TRBJ2-7	CASSEILGLSREQYF
.	TRBV19	TRBJ2-7	CASSRGSGGYEQYF
.	TRBV10-3	TRBJ2-2	CAISGASSANTGELFF
TRBD1	TRBV5-4	TRBJ1-4	CASRAGTGDEKLFF
.	TRBV27	TRBJ2-1	CASSLGGGPYNEQFF
TRBD1	TRBV7-9	TRBJ1-5	CASSLTGVNQPQHF
.	TRBV6-5	TRBJ1-2	CASSYWGDGYTF
.	TRBV5-1	TRBJ2-5	CASSLGKMETQYF
TRBD1	TRBV7-8	TRBJ1-6	CASSWGQGGNSPLHF
TRBD2	TRBV5-1	TRBJ2-2	CASSPPSGTGELFF